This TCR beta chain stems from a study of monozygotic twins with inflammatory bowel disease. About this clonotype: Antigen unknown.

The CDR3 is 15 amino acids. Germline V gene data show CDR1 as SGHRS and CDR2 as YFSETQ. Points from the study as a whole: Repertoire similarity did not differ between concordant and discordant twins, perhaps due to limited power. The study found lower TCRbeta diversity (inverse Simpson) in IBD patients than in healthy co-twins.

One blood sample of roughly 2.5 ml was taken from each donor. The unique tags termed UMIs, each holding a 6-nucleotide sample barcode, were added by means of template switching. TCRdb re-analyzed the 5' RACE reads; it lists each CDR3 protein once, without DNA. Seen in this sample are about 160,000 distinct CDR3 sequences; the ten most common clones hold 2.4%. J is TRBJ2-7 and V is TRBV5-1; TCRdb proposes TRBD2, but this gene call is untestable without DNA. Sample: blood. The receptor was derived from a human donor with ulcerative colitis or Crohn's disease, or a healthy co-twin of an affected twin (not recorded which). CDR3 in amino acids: CASSPYAGGIYEQYF.